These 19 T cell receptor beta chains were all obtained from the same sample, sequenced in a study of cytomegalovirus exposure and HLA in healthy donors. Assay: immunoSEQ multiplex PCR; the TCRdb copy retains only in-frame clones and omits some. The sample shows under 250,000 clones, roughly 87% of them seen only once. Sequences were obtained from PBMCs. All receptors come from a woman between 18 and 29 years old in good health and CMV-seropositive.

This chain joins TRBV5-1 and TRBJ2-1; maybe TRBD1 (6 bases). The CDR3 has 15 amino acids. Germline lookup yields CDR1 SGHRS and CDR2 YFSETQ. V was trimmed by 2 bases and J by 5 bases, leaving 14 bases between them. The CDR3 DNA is TGCGCCAGCAGCTTAAGGGGCCCAGGGGACAATGAGCAGTTCTTC. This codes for CASSLRGPGDNEQFF.

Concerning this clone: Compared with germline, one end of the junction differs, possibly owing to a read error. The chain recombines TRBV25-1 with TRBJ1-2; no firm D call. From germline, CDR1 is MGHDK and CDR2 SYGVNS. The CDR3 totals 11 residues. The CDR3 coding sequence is TGTGCCAGCAGTGATATTAAAGACAAGGCCTTC. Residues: CASSDIKDKAF.

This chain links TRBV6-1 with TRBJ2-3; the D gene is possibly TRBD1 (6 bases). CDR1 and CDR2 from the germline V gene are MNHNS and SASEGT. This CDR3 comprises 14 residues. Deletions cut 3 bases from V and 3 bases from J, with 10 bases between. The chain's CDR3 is CASSDQGYTDTQYF. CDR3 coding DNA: TGTGCCAGCAGTGACCAGGGGTATACAGATACGCAGTATTTT.

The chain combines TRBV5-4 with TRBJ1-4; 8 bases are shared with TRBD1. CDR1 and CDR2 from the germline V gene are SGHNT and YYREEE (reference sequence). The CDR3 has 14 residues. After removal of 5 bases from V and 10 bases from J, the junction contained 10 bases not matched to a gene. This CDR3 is CASRPDRGSAKLFF. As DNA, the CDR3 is TGTGCCAGCAGACCCGACAGGGGTTCTGCAAAACTGTTTTTT.

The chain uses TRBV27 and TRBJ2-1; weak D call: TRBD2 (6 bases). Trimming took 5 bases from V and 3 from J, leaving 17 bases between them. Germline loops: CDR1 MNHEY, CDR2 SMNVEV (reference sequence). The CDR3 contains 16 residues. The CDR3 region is CASSPAALASYNEQFF. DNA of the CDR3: TGTGCCAGCAGTCCCGCGGCCCTAGCGAGCTACAATGAGCAGTTCTTC.

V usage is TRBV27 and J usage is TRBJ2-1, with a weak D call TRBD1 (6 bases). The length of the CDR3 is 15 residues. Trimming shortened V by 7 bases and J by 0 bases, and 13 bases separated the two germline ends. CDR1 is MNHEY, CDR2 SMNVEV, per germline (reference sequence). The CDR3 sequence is CASTMTGVSYNEQFF. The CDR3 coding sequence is TGTGCCAGCACCATGACAGGCGTCTCCTACAATGAGCAGTTCTTC.

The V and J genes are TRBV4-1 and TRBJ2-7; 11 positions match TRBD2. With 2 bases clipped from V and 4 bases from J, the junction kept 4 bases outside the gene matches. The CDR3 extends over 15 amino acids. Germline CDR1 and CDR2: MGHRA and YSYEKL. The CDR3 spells CASSQPTSGGYEQYF. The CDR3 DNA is TGCGCCAGCAGCCAACCTACTAGCGGGGGTTACGAGCAGTACTTC.

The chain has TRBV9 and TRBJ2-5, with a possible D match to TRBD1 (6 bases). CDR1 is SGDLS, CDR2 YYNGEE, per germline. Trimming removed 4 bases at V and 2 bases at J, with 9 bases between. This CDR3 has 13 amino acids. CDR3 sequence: CASSFGQQETQYF. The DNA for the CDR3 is TGTGCCAGCAGCTTTGGACAGCAAGAGACCCAGTACTTC. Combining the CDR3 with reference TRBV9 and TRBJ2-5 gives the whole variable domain DSGVTQTPKHLITATGQRVTLRCSPRSGDLSVYWYQQSLDQGLQFLIQYYNGEERAKGNILERFSAQQFPDLHSELNLSSLELGDSALYFCASSFGQQETQYFGPGTRLLVL.

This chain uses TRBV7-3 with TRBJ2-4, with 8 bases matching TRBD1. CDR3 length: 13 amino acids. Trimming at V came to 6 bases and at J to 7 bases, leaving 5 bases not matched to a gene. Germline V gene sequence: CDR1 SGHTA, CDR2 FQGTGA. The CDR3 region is CASSANRGNIQYF. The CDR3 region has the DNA TGTGCCAGCAGTGCAAACAGGGGGAACATTCAGTACTTC. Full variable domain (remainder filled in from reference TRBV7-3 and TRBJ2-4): GAGVSQTPSNKVTEKGKYVELRCDPISGHTALYWYRQSLGQGPEFLIYFQGTGAADDSGLPNDRFFAVRPEGSVSTLKIQRTERGDSAVYLCASSANRGNIQYFGAGTRLSVL.

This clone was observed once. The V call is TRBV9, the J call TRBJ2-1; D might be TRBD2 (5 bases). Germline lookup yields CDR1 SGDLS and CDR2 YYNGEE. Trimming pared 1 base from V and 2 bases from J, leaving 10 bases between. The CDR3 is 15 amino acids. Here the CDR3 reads CASSVSTRPYNEQFF. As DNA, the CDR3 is TGTGCCAGCAGCGTAAGCACTAGACCCTACAATGAGCAGTTCTTC.

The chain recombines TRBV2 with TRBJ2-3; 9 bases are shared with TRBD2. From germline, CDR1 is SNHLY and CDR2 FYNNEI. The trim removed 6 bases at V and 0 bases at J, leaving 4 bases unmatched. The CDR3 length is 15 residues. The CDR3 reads CASRAGGLSTDTQYF. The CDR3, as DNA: TGTGCCAGCAGAGCGGGAGGACTAAGCACAGATACGCAGTATTTT.

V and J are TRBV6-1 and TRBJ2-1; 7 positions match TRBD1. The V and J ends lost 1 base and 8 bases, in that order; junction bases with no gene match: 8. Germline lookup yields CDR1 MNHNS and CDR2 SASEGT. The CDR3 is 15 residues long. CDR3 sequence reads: CASSEDGTVFDEQFF. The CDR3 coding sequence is TGTGCCAGCAGTGAAGACGGGACAGTATTCGATGAGCAGTTCTTC.

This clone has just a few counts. CDR3 in amino acids: CSAAGTAMTSGANVLTF. The CDR3 nucleotides read TGCAGTGCCGCCGGGACAGCAATGACCTCTGGGGCCAACGTCCTGACTTTC. V gene TRBV29-1 combines with J gene TRBJ2-6; 7 bases agree with TRBD1. This CDR3 spans 17 amino acids. Germline V gives CDR1 SQVTM, CDR2 ANQGSEA.

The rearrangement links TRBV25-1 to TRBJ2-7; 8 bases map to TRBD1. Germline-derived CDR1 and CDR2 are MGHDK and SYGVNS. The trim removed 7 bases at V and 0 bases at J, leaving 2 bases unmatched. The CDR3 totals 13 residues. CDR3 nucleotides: TGTGCCAGCAAGGACAGGGACTCCTACGAGCAGTACTTC. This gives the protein CASKDRDSYEQYF.

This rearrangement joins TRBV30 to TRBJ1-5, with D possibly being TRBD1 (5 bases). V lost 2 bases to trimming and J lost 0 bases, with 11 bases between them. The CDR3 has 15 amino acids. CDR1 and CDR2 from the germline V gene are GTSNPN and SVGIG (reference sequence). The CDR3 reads CAWSRGANSNQPQHF. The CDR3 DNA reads TGTGCCTGGAGTCGTGGGGCAAATAGCAATCAGCCCCAGCATTTT.

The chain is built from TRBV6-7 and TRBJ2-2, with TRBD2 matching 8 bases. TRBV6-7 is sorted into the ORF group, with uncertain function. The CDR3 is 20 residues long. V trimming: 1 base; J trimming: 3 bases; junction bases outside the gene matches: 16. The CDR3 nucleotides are TGTGCCAGCAGTTACTGGGGGCTTCGGGAGGGCCGTGGGTACACCGGGGAGCTGTTTTTT. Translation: CASSYWGLREGRGYTGELFF.

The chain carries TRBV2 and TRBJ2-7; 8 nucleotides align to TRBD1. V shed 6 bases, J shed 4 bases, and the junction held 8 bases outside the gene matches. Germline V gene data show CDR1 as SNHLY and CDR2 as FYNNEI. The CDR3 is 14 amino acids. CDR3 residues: CASRPGTGLYEQYF. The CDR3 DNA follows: TGTGCCAGCAGACCCGGGACAGGCCTTTACGAGCAGTACTTC.

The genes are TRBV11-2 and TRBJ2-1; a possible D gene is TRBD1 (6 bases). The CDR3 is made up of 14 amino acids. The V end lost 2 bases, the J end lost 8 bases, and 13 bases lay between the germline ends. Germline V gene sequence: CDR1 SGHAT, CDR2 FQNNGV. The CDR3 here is CASSLLQGWYEQFF. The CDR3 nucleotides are TGTGCCAGCAGCTTACTACAGGGTTGGTATGAGCAGTTCTTC.

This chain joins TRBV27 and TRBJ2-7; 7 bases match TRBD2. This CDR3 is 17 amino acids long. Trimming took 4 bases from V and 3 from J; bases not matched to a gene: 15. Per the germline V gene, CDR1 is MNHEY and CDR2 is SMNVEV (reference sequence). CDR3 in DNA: TGTGCCAGCAGTTCGCCTCCGGGACTATCGACCGGCTACGAGCAGTACTTC. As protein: CASSSPPGLSTGYEQYF.